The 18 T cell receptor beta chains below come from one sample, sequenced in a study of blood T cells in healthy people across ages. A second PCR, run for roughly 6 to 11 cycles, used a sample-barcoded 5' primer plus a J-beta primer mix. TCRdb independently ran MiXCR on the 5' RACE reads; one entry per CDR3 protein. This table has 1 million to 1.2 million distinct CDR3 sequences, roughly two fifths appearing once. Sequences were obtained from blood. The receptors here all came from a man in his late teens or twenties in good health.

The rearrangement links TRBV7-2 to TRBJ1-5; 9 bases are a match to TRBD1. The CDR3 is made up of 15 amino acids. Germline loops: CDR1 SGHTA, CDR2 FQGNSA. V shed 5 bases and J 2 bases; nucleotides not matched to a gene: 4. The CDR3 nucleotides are TGTGCCAGCAGCATACAGGGGGCAGGCAATCAGCCCCAGCATTTT. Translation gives CASSIQGAGNQPQHF.

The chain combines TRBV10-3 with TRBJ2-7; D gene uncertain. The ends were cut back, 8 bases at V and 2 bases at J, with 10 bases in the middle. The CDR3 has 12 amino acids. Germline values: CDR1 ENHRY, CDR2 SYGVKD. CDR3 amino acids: CAIRAGAYEQYF. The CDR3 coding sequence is TGTGCCATCCGGGCAGGAGCCTACGAGCAGTACTTC.

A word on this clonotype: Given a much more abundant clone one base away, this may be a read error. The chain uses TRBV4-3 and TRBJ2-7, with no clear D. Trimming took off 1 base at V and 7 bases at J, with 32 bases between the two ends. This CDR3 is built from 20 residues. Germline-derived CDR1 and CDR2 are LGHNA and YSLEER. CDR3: CASSQGKGADMSTRYNEQYF. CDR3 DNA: TGCGCCAGCAGCCAAGGAAAAGGTGCAGATATGTCCACTCGATACAATGAGCAGTACTTC.

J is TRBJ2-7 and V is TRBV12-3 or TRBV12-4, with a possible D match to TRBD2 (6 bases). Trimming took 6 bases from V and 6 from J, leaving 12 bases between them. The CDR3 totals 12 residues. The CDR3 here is CASSGPGSEQYF. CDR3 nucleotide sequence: TGTGCCAGCAGCGGACCCGGGAGCGAGCAGTACTTC.

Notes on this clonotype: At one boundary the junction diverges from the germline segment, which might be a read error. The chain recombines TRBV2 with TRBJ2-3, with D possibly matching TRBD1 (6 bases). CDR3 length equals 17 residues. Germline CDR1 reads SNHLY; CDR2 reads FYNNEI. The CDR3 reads CASMGQDRHPSTDTRYF. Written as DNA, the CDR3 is TGTGCCAGCATGGGGCAGGACAGACACCCTAGCACAGATACGCGGTATTTT.

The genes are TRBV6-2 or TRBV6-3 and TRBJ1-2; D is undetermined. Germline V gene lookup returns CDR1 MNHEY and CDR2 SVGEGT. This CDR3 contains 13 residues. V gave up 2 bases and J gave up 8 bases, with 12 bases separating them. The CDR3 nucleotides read TGTGCCAGCAGTTACACCATCTCACGGGGCTACACCTTC. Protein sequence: CASSYTISRGYTF.

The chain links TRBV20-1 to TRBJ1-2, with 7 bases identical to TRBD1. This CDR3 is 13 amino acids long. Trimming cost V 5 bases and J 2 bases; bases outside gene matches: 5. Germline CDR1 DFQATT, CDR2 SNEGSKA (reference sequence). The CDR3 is CSAGEDRNYGYTF. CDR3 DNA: TGCAGTGCTGGGGAGGACAGGAACTATGGCTACACCTTC.

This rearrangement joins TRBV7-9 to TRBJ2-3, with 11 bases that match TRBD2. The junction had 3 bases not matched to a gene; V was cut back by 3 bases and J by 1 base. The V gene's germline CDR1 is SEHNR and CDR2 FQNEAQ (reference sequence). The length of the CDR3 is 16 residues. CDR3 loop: CASSFGTSGRTDTQYF. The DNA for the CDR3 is TGTGCCAGCAGCTTCGGGACTAGCGGCCGCACAGATACGCAGTATTTT. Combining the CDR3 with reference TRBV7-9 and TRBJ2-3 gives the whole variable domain DTGVSQNPRHKITKRGQNVTFRCDPISEHNRLYWYRQTLGQGPEFLTYFQNEAQLEKSRLLSDRFSAERPKGSFSTLEIQRTEQGDSAMYLCASSFGTSGRTDTQYFGPGTRLTVL.

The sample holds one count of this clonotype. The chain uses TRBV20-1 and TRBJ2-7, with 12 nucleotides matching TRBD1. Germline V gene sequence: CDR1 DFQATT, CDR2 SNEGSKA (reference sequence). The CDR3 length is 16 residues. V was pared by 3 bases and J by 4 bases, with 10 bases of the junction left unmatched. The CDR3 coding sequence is TGCAGTGCTAGCCCCCTAGGGACAGGGGGCGCTTACGAGCAGTACTTC. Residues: CSASPLGTGGAYEQYF.

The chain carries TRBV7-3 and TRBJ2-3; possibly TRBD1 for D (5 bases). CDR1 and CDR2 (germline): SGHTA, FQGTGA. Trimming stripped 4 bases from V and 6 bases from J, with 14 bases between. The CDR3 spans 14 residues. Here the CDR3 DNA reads TGTGCCAGCAGCTGGGGCCCCTTGGTGGATACGCAGTATTTT. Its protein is CASSWGPLVDTQYF.

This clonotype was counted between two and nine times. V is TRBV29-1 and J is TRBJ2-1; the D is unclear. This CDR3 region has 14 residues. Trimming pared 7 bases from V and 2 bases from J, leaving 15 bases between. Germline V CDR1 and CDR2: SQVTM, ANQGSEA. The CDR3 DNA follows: TGCAGCGCCCCCGCCGCGTGGGCCTACAATGAGCAGTTCTTC. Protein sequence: CSAPAAWAYNEQFF.

The CDR3 loop reads CASSSHLAGGQETQYF. The CDR3 DNA sequence: TGTGCCAGCAGCTCCCACTTAGCGGGGGGCCAAGAGACCCAGTACTTC. This rearrangement joins TRBV7-2 to TRBJ2-5; 10 nucleotides agree with TRBD2. The CDR3 is made up of 16 amino acids. The ends lost 4 bases at V and 1 base at J; junction bases unmatched: 6. From germline, CDR1 is SGHTA and CDR2 FQGNSA. Looking up the rest from reference TRBV7-2 and TRBJ2-5 gives the full variable domain: GAGVSQSPSNKVTEKGKDVELRCDPISGHTALYWYRQSLGQGLEFLIYFQGNSAPDKSGLPSDRFSAERTGGSVSTLTIQRTQQEDSAVYLCASSSHLAGGQETQYFGPGTRLLVL.

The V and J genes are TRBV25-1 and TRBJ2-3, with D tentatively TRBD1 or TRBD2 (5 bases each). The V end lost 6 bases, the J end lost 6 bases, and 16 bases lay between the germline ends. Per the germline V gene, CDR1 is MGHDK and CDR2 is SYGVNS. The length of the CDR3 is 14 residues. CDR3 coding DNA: TGTGCCAGCAGCATCGGGAAAGACAGTGATACGCAGTATTTT. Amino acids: CASSIGKDSDTQYF. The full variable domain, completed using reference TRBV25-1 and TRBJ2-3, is EADIYQTPRYLVIGTGKKITLECSQTMGHDKMYWYQQDPGMELHLIHYSYGVNSTEKGDLSSESTVSRIRTEHFPLTLESARPSHTSQYLCASSIGKDSDTQYFGPGTRLTVL.

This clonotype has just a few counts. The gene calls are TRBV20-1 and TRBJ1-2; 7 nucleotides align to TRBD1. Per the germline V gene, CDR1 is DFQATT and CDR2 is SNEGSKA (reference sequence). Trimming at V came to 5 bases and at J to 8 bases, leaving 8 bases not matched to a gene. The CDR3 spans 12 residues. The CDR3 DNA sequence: TGCAGTGCTTCCGGACAGGAATTAGGCTACACCTTC. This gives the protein CSASGQELGYTF.

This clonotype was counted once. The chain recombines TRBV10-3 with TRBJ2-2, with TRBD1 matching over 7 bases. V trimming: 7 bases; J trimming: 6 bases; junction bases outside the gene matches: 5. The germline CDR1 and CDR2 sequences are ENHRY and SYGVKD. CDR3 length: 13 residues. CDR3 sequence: CAITRQGAGELFF. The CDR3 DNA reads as TGTGCCATCACCCGACAGGGCGCCGGGGAGCTGTTTTTT.

CDR3 DNA: TGTGCCTCCAAGGGAGGAGAGACCCAGTTCTTC. Amino acids: CASKGGETQFF. The rearrangement uses TRBV12-3 or TRBV12-4 and TRBJ2-1; D perhaps matches TRBD2 (6 bases). Deletions cut 11 bases from V and 13 bases from J, with 18 bases between. The CDR3 runs to 11 residues.

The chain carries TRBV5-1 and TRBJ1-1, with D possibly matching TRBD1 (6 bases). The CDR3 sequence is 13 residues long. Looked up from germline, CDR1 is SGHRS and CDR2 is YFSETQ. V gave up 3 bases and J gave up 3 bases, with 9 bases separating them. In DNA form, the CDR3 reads TGCGCCAGCAGCTCTTACAGGGACACTGAAGCTTTCTTT. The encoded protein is CASSSYRDTEAFF.

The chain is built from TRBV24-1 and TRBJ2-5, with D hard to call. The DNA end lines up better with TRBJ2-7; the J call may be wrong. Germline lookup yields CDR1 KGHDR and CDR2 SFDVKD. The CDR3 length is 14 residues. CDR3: CALRSRRSPDEQYF. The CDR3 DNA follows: TGTGCCCTAAGATCCAGACGGTCCCCCGACGAGCAGTACTTC.